Each of the 25 T cell receptor beta chains below was sequenced from the same sample in a study of T cell responses to AZD1222 COVID-19 vaccine. Assay: immunoSEQ multiplex PCR; the TCRdb copy retains only in-frame clones and omits some. Here the sample spans 75,000 to 100,000 clones, roughly 90% being singletons. Here the sequenced sample was peripheral blood, taken on day 0 of AZD1222 vaccination. These receptors came from an adult in good health.

The genes are TRBV6-1 and TRBJ2-7; unclear D gene. Trimming shortened V by 2 bases and J by 2 bases, and 10 bases separated the two germline ends. The germline V gene has CDR1 MNHNS and CDR2 SASEGT. The CDR3 sequence is 14 residues long. CDR3 sequence reads: CASSELWSTYEQYF. CDR3 sequence (DNA): TGTGCCAGCAGTGAATTATGGTCCACCTACGAGCAGTACTTC.

V is TRBV19 and J is TRBJ2-7; D is ambiguous. Germline loops: CDR1 LNHDA, CDR2 SQIVND (reference sequence). With 3 bases removed from V and 2 bases from J, the gap between germline ends came to 14 bases. CDR3 length: 15 residues. The CDR3 region has the DNA TGTGCCAGTAGTATTGGTGGGGTGAGCCCCTACGAGCAGTACTTC. Translated, it gives CASSIGGVSPYEQYF.

The chain recombines TRBV15 with TRBJ1-3; D call uncertain. The germline V gene has CDR1 LNHNV and CDR2 YYDKDF (reference sequence). The V end was cut by 0 bases, the J end by 4 bases, with 10 bases between. The CDR3 runs 15 residues. In nucleotides, the CDR3 is TGTGCCACCAGCAGAGATTGGGGTGTCGGAAACACCATATATTTT. Amino acids: CATSRDWGVGNTIYF.

This chain uses TRBV7-8 with TRBJ2-2; either TRBD1 or TRBD2 may supply D (5 bases each). In germline, CDR1 is SGHVS, CDR2 FQNEAQ. The CDR3 spans 16 residues. Trimming pared 4 bases from V and 1 base from J, leaving 13 bases between. Here the CDR3 DNA reads TGTGCCAGCAGCTCCCAACTTGGGGGGAACACCGGGGAGCTGTTTTTT. Translated: CASSSQLGGNTGELFF.

This clone was seen just once. The chain has TRBV24-1 and TRBJ2-1; TRBD1 or TRBD2 may be the D gene (5 bases each). The CDR3 spans 16 residues. V lost 3 bases to trimming and J lost 8 bases, with 19 bases between them. In germline, CDR1 is KGHDR, CDR2 SFDVKD. As DNA, the CDR3 is TGTGCCACCAGTGATGCGGTCGGGACGAACCTGCATGAGCAGTTCTTC. Protein product: CATSDAVGTNLHEQFF.

Comments on this clone: The DNA is left out, because the CDR3 cannot be placed on it with certainty; the CDR3 is given as TCRdb lists it. The chain links TRBV21-1 to TRBJ1-1; the table assigns TRBD1, which was not confirmed against the DNA. TRBV21-1 is listed as a pseudogene. Counting both end residues, the CDR3 totals 15 amino acids. The CDR3 loop reads CASSKVGQGNTEAFF.

The CDR3: CASEFGGAGETQYF. The DNA of the CDR3 is TGTGCCAGCGAATTTGGGGGGGCGGGAGAGACCCAGTACTTC. The chain recombines TRBV6-5 with TRBJ2-5, with D perhaps matching TRBD2 (7 bases). This CDR3 has 14 residues. From germline, CDR1 is MNHEY and CDR2 SVGAGI. The V end was cut by 8 bases, the J end by 4 bases, with 17 bases between.

The chain carries TRBV7-8 and TRBJ2-7; D is perhaps TRBD1 or TRBD2 (6 bases each). The CDR3 is 14 amino acids. Germline CDR1 is SGHVS and CDR2 is FQNEAQ. The V gene lost 1 base and the J gene lost 4 bases, with 11 bases spanning the gap. CDR3 region: CASSLEVGGYEQYF. The CDR3, as DNA: TGTGCCAGCAGCTTAGAGGTAGGGGGGTACGAGCAGTACTTC. The whole variable domain, filled in from reference TRBV7-8 and TRBJ2-7, reads GAGVSQSPRYKVAKRGQDVALRCDPISGHVSLFWYQQALGQGPEFLTYFQNEAQLDKSGLPSDRFFAERPEGSVSTLKIQRTQQEDSAVYLCASSLEVGGYEQYFGPGTRLTVT.

A few counts support this clone. V and J are TRBV7-3 and TRBJ2-3, with 10 positions matching TRBD2. The trim removed 4 bases at V and 5 bases at J, leaving 9 bases unmatched. The CDR3 sequence is 16 residues long. The germline CDR1 and CDR2 sequences are SGHTA and FQGTGA. The CDR3 is CASSYLAGGLGDTQYF. CDR3 coding DNA: TGTGCCAGCAGCTACTTAGCGGGAGGTTTGGGAGATACGCAGTATTTT.

This clone turned up a few times. V and J are TRBV6-5 and TRBJ2-7; D possibly corresponds to TRBD1 (5 bases). Germline CDR1 and CDR2: MNHEY and SVGAGI. This CDR3 is 15 amino acids long. V was shortened by 5 bases and J by 3 bases, with 17 bases between the two germline ends. The CDR3 sequence is CASSTASGHLYEQYF. CDR3 sequence (DNA): TGTGCCAGCAGTACTGCCTCCGGACACCTCTACGAGCAGTACTTC.

This sequence joins TRBV7-2 and TRBJ2-7, with a possible D match to TRBD1 (5 bases). The CDR3 covers 15 residues. Germline V gene lookup returns CDR1 SGHTA and CDR2 FQGNSA. Between the trimmed V and J ends, which lost 2 bases and 0 bases, there was a span of 11 bases. DNA for the CDR3: TGTGCCAGCAGCTTACTCCAGGGAAGCTCCTACGAGCAGTACTTC. This translates into CASSLLQGSSYEQYF.

This chain connects TRBV7-3 to TRBJ1-1; TRBD1 aligns across 8 bases. This CDR3 region has 13 residues. The junction had 1 base not matched to a gene; V was cut back by 4 bases and J by 3 bases. Germline V gene data show CDR1 as SGHTA and CDR2 as FQGTGA. CDR3 in DNA: TGTGCCAGCAGCTCGGACAGGGACACTGAAGCTTTCTTT. The encoded protein is CASSSDRDTEAFF.

This sequence joins TRBV14 and TRBJ2-7; D tentatively fits TRBD1 or TRBD2 (5 bases each). From germline, CDR1 is SGHDN and CDR2 FVKESK. CDR3 length: 12 amino acids. V was trimmed by 1 base and J by 6 bases, leaving 7 bases between them. As DNA, the CDR3 is TGTGCCAGCAGCCAAGGGGGGTCCGAGCAGTACTTC. It translates to CASSQGGSEQYF.

This clone was seen a few times. The V and J genes are TRBV5-5 and TRBJ2-1, with D uncertain. The CDR3 has 15 amino acids. CDR1 is SGHKS and CDR2 is YYEKEE in the germline V gene (reference sequence). V was shortened by 1 base and J by 8 bases, with 16 bases between the two germline ends. The CDR3 reads CASSLTPTSGDEQFF. DNA of the CDR3: TGTGCCAGCAGCTTGACTCCTACATCAGGCGATGAGCAGTTCTTC.

The gene calls are TRBV6-2 or TRBV6-3 and TRBJ2-3; D is perhaps TRBD1 (6 bases). Trimming left V 5 bases short and J 0 bases short, with 9 bases between. Looked up from germline, CDR1 is MNHEY and CDR2 is SVGEGT. This CDR3 region has 14 residues. This CDR3 reads CASSPGHSTDTQYF. CDR3 in DNA: TGTGCCAGCAGTCCGGGACATAGCACAGATACGCAGTATTTT.

V gene TRBV7-2 combines with J gene TRBJ2-1, with D perhaps matching TRBD1 or TRBD2 (5 bases each). Germline assignment: CDR1 SGHTA and CDR2 FQGNSA. V was trimmed by 5 bases and J by 7 bases, leaving 15 bases between them. The CDR3 loop spans 14 amino acids. The CDR3 reads CASSTNRDHNEQFF. CDR3 in DNA: TGTGCCAGCAGCACCAACCGGGACCATAATGAGCAGTTCTTC.

The CDR3 region has the DNA TGTGCCAGCAGTTACCGACTAGCGGTAAACTACGAGCAGTACTTC. Its protein product is CASSYRLAVNYEQYF. The chain carries TRBV6-5 and TRBJ2-7, with 9 positions matching TRBD2. The ends lost 2 bases at V and 3 bases at J; junction bases unmatched: 5. Germline loops: CDR1 MNHEY, CDR2 SVGAGI. The CDR3 extends over 15 amino acids.

The chain recombines TRBV4-3 with TRBJ2-3; a weak D match, TRBD2 (5 bases). Trimming shortened V by 0 bases and J by 6 bases, and 13 bases separated the two germline ends. CDR1 is LGHNA and CDR2 is YSLEER in the germline V gene. The CDR3 covers 15 residues. The CDR3 here is CASSQELPRADTQYF. The CDR3 nucleotides are TGCGCCAGCAGCCAAGAACTGCCGAGGGCGGATACGCAGTATTTT.

The chain recombines TRBV28 with TRBJ2-1; 10 positions match TRBD2. Germline trimming cut 11 bases from V and 4 bases from J; bases unmatched to any gene: 5. The CDR3 is made up of 13 amino acids. The germline V gene encodes CDR1 MDHEN and CDR2 SYDVKM. DNA of the CDR3: TGTGCCGACGCTAGCGGGAGTTACAATGAGCAGTTCTTC. It is translated as CADASGSYNEQFF.

The V gene is TRBV5-6, the J gene TRBJ2-7; perhaps TRBD1 as D (5 bases). The CDR3 covers 16 residues. CDR1 SGHDT and CDR2 YYEEEE come from the germline V gene. V lost 1 base and J 0 bases, leaving 14 bases between the germline ends. CDR3 in amino acids: CASSLNGRASSYEQYF. The CDR3 region has the DNA TGTGCCAGCAGCTTGAATGGCAGGGCCAGCTCCTACGAGCAGTACTTC.

V usage is TRBV24-1 and J usage is TRBJ2-2; possibly TRBD1 for D (6 bases). The V end was cut by 4 bases, the J end by 2 bases, with 10 bases between. Germline loops: CDR1 KGHDR, CDR2 SFDVKD. The CDR3 loop spans 15 amino acids. The CDR3 DNA follows: TGTGCCACCAGTGAAACGGGACAAAACACCGGGGAGCTGTTTTTT. It codes for CATSETGQNTGELFF.

The chain carries TRBV6-5 and TRBJ2-2; maybe TRBD1 (5 bases). The germline gives CDR1 MNHEY, CDR2 SVGAGI. Deletions cut 6 bases from V and 0 bases from J, with 11 bases between. The CDR3 has 15 residues. CDR3 bases: TGTGCCAGCAGGATCGACAGCACGAACACCGGGGAGCTGTTTTTT. This sequence encodes CASRIDSTNTGELFF.

V is TRBV4-2 and J is TRBJ1-2; D gene unclear. V shed 0 bases and J shed 5 bases, with 19 bases lying between them. Looked up from germline, CDR1 is LGHNA and CDR2 is YNFKEQ. The CDR3 is 17 amino acids. In DNA, the CDR3 is TGTGCCAGCAGCCAAGATAGAGCGGCAGTTAGTACTTATGGCTACACCTTC. This gives the protein CASSQDRAAVSTYGYTF.

J is TRBJ2-3 and V is TRBV19; 8 bases are a match to TRBD2. There are 18 residues in the CDR3. The V segment lost 6 bases and the J segment 2 bases; nucleotides outside the gene matches: 16. Germline V gene lookup returns CDR1 LNHDA and CDR2 SQIVND (reference sequence). CDR3: CASRPPRDGRGLTDTQYF. CDR3 in DNA: TGTGCCAGTAGGCCACCTCGGGACGGGAGGGGACTCACAGATACGCAGTATTTT.

The rearrangement links TRBV15 to TRBJ2-7; no reliable D call. The CDR3 covers 15 residues. The germline gives CDR1 LNHNV, CDR2 YYDKDF (reference sequence). V was shortened by 1 base and J by 0 bases, with 10 bases between the two germline ends. The CDR3 DNA reads TGTGCCACCAGCAGAGGCGACCGATTCTCCTACGAGCAGTACTTC. Protein sequence: CATSRGDRFSYEQYF. Full variable domain (rest looked up from reference TRBV15 and TRBJ2-7): DAMVIQNPRYQVTQFGKPVTLSCSQTLNHNVMYWYQQKSSQAPKLLFHYYDKDFNNEADTPDNFQSRRPNTSFCFLDIRSPGLGDTAMYLCATSRGDRFSYEQYFGPGTRLTVT.